The rows below give T cell receptor beta chains drawn from one sample of a study of blood T cell repertoires in COVID-19. Measured with immunoSEQ multiplex PCR; TCRdb has only the in-frame clones, and not every one. This sample carries 250,000 to 350,000 clones, roughly 84% of them seen once, and the ten largest clones take approximately 1.5%. The sample comprised peripheral blood. The source is a human donor with COVID-19, enrolled during active disease. The donor label of this sample is uncertain. Each CDR3 is given with its conserved first and last residue. D genes are given only for firm matches. Some rows mark clone size as missing; the rest say once, few, many or name a class of expanded clone.

clone size	V gene	J gene	D gene	CDR3 DNA	CDR3 protein
-	TRBV27	TRBJ1-6	-	TGTGCCAGCAGTTTACAGGGTGGTAATTCACCCCTCCACTTT	CASSLQGGNSPLHF
-	TRBV5-4	TRBJ2-7	-	TGTGCCAGCAGCTTGCAGGGTTCCTACGAGCAGTACTTC	CASSLQGSYEQYF
-	TRBV7-9	TRBJ1-2	-	TGTGCCAGCAGCTTAGGGGCCGATCCCTACTATGGCTACACCTTC	CASSLGADPYYGYTF
-	TRBV4-1	TRBJ2-5	-	TGCGCCAGCAGCCAAGGAGGTGGATTGTACCAAGAGACCCAGTACTTC	CASSQGGGLYQETQYF
-	TRBV9	TRBJ1-2	-	TGTGCCAGCAGCGTAGGTGGGCCAGAGGGCTACACCTTC	CASSVGGPEGYTF
-	TRBV11-3	TRBJ2-7	-	TGTGCCAGCAGCTTGGGAGCGTCGAGCTCCTACGAGCAGTACTTC	CASSLGASSSYEQYF
-	TRBV7-2	TRBJ2-3	TRBD1	TGTGCCAGCAGCCAAAACAGGGGCCCCACAGATACGCAGTATTTT	CASSQNRGPTDTQYF
-	TRBV29-1	TRBJ2-2	TRBD2	TGCAGCGTTCAGTGGACTAGCAGGAACACCGGGGAGCTGTTTTTT	CSVQWTSRNTGELFF
-	TRBV7-2	TRBJ2-7	-	TGTGCCAGCAGCTCAGCCGTAATGTCCTACGAGCAGTACTTC	CASSSAVMSYEQYF
-	TRBV5-1	TRBJ1-4	-	TGCGCCAGCAGCGTGGCGTTATCCACTAATGAAAAACTGTTTTTT	CASSVALSTNEKLFF
-	TRBV5-1	TRBJ2-6	-	TGCGCCAGCACTGAGACAGCTGGGGCCAACGTCCTGACTTTC	CASTETAGANVLTF
-	TRBV12-5	TRBJ2-7	-	TGTGCTAGTGGTATAGAACGGGGCGAGCAGTACTTC	CASGIERGEQYF
-	TRBV30	TRBJ2-1	-	TGTGCCTGGAGTGTACTAGGGACAAAAGGGAATGAGCAGTTCTTC	CAWSVLGTKGNEQFF
-	TRBV28	TRBJ1-3	-	TGTGCCAGCAGTTCAGGGGCTGGAAACACCATATATTTT	CASSSGAGNTIYF
-	TRBV28	TRBJ1-2	TRBD1	TGTGCCAGCAGTTTGCCTCACAGGGGCAGCTATGGCTACACCTTC	CASSLPHRGSYGYTF
-	TRBV4-1	TRBJ2-7	-	TGCGCCAGCAGCCAAGAACAAGACAGCTACTCCTACGAGCAGTACTTC	CASSQEQDSYSYEQYF
-	TRBV7-8	TRBJ1-4	-	TGTGCCAGCAGCTTATCGCAGGGGATCAATGAAAAACTGTTTTTT	CASSLSQGINEKLFF
few	TRBV7-9	TRBJ1-2	-	TGTGCCAGCAGCCCGCTGGCAGGCACCTATGGCTACACCTTC	CASSPLAGTYGYTF
once	TRBV19	TRBJ1-1	-	TGTGCCAGTAGCCCGGGAAGGAACACTGAAGCTTTCTTT	CASSPGRNTEAFF
-	TRBV28	TRBJ2-7	TRBD1	TGTGCCAGCAGTTACGGGACAGGCAACGAGCAGTACTTC	CASSYGTGNEQYF
many	TRBV4-1	TRBJ1-5	-	TGCGCCAGCAGCCTGGGGAGGGGGTATGAGCCCCAGCATTTT	CASSLGRGYEPQHF
-	TRBV6-5	TRBJ1-5	-	TGTGCCAGCAGTTACTCCCGGTATCAGCCCCAGCATTTT	CASSYSRYQPQHF
-	TRBV2	TRBJ1-1	-	TGTGCCAGCAGTATAGGTGGTTCTGGGAGGGCTGAAGCTTTCTTT	CASSIGGSGRAEAFF
-	TRBV5-3	TRBJ2-4	-	TGTGCCAGAAGCTTTCCTCCCGGCTGGCGGGATAGGAACATTCAGTACTTC	CARSFPPGWRDRNIQYF
-	TRBV28	TRBJ1-2	-	TGTGCCAGCAGTTCAGGTGGCTATGGCTACACCTTC	CASSSGGYGYTF
-	TRBV30	TRBJ2-3	-	TGTGCCTGGACTCAGAGTGTACAGAATACGCAGTATTTT	CAWTQSVQNTQYF
-	TRBV11-1	TRBJ2-7	-	TGTGCCAGTGCAGAGGATCGAGGCTACGAGCAGTACTTC	CASAEDRGYEQYF
-	TRBV6-2/TRBV6-3	TRBJ2-5	-	TGTGCCAGCAGTTATTCGGAGGGAGTCGGTTCAGAGACCCAGTACTTC	CASSYSEGVGSETQYF
-	TRBV9	TRBJ1-4	TRBD1	TGTGCCAGCAGCGCCCGGGGGACAGTGAATGAAAAACTGTTTTTT	CASSARGTVNEKLFF
-	TRBV10-1	TRBJ2-7	TRBD2	TGCGCCAGCAGTGAGAGCGGGACCCGCTACGAGCAGTACTTC	CASSESGTRYEQYF
-	TRBV27	TRBJ1-2	-	TGTGCCAGCAAGGGGGAAGACTATGGCTACACCTTC	CASKGEDYGYTF
few	TRBV6-2/TRBV6-3	TRBJ1-2	-	TGTGCCAGCAGTCAGACAGGAACCCCCTGGAGCTACACCTTC	CASSQTGTPWSYTF
-	TRBV12-5	TRBJ1-2	-	TGTGCTAGGGCTTCTAACTATGGCTACACCTTC	CARASNYGYTF
-	TRBV6-4	TRBJ2-3	TRBD2	TGTGCCAGCAGTCCCGGGGGGTGGACAGATACGCAGTATTTT	CASSPGGWTDTQYF
-	TRBV11-2	TRBJ2-7	-	TGTGCCAGCAGCTTAGGGGGCCTCGGATACGAGCAGTACTTC	CASSLGGLGYEQYF
-	TRBV9	TRBJ1-4	TRBD1	TGTGCCAGCAGCGGAAAGGGACAGGGAGGTGAAAAACTGTTTTTT	CASSGKGQGGEKLFF
-	TRBV12-3/TRBV12-4	TRBJ1-1	-	TGTGCCAGCAGTTTAGCCAGGAACACTGAAGCTTTCTTT	CASSLARNTEAFF
-	TRBV6-5	TRBJ1-2	-	TGTGCCAGCAGTCTCCGGAGCGGGAACTATGGCTACACCTTC	CASSLRSGNYGYTF
-	TRBV7-8	TRBJ2-1	-	TGTGCCAGCAGCTTAAGGTTGCGGAGACCGTACAATGAGCAGTTCTTC	CASSLRLRRPYNEQFF
-	TRBV11-3	TRBJ2-7	-	TGTGCCAGCAGCTTAGATATTTTCTCCGAGCAGTACTTC	CASSLDIFSEQYF
-	TRBV30	TRBJ2-5	TRBD2	TGTGCCTGGAGCCCAACGACTAGCGGGAGCTACCAAGAGACCCAGTACTTC	CAWSPTTSGSYQETQYF
few	TRBV5-6	TRBJ2-5	TRBD2	TGTGCCAGCAGCTTAGACGGACTAGCGACGACATGGGAGACCCAGTACTTC	CASSLDGLATTWETQYF
-	TRBV6-2/TRBV6-3	TRBJ2-3	-	TGTGCCAGCAGTCCCAGGACGGGAGCCACAGATACGCAGTATTTT	CASSPRTGATDTQYF
-	TRBV6-1	TRBJ2-2	TRBD2	TGTGCCAGCAGTTATTTGGGGGGGACCGGGGAGCTGTTTTTT	CASSYLGGTGELFF
-	TRBV19	TRBJ1-2	-	TGTGCCAGTAGGCCGACAGGTCCCCTGCGCTATGGCTACACCTTC	CASRPTGPLRYGYTF